This T cell receptor beta chain was recovered during a study of blood T cell repertoires in COVID-19. Clones were read by immunoSEQ multiplex PCR, and TCRdb kept only the in-frame ones, dropping some. The sample has 190,000 or so clones, about 83% seen once. The CDR3 consists of 13 residues. Per germline, CDR1 MNHEY and CDR2 SMNVEV (reference sequence). V lost 2 bases to trimming and J lost 14 bases, with 13 bases between them. Sequencing was carried out using PBMCs or T cells enriched from blood (not recorded which). This chain connects TRBV27 to TRBJ1-6; a weak D match, TRBD1 (5 bases). This receptor was taken from a woman younger than 45 who had recovered from COVID-19. DNA for the CDR3: TGTGCCAGCAGTTTAGGGGGGTCTGGAACCCTCCACTTT. Residues: CASSLGGSGTLHF.